One and the same sample provided the 7 T cell receptor beta chains below, sequenced in a study of T cell changes during pregnancy in multiple sclerosis. TCRdb keeps only in-frame clones here, not all; method: immunoSEQ multiplex PCR. The sample has some 70,000 clones; 92% are singletons. Sequenced material: CD8+ T cells from peripheral blood mononuclear cells, taken in the third trimester of pregnancy. Receptors originate from a female donor in good health, enrolled as a control in a pregnancy study.

The chain's CDR3 is CASSGGDRAEGNTIYF. The CDR3 nucleotides read TGCGCCAGCAGTGGAGGGGACAGGGCAGAGGGAAACACCATATATTTT. The chain joins TRBV5-1 to TRBJ1-3, with TRBD1 matching 9 bases. This CDR3 comprises 16 residues. From germline, CDR1 is SGHRS and CDR2 YFSETQ. V trimming: 5 bases; J trimming: 4 bases; junction bases outside the gene matches: 10.

V is TRBV7-2 and J is TRBJ1-2, with unresolved D. Between the trimmed V and J ends, which lost 1 base and 3 bases, there was a span of 6 bases. The germline gives CDR1 SGHTA, CDR2 FQGNSA. This CDR3 contains 13 residues. The CDR3 DNA reads as TGTGCCAGCAGCTTAGGGGCTTACTATGGCTACACCTTC. Amino acids: CASSLGAYYGYTF. Variable domain in full (rest from reference TRBV7-2 and TRBJ1-2): GAGVSQSPSNKVTEKGKDVELRCDPISGHTALYWYRQSLGQGLEFLIYFQGNSAPDKSGLPSDRFSAERTGGSVSTLTIQRTQQEDSAVYLCASSLGAYYGYTFGSGTRLTVV.

This clone was counted only a few times. V is TRBV29-1 and J is TRBJ1-1; the D gene is possibly TRBD1 (6 bases). The length of the CDR3 is 11 residues. CDR1 and CDR2 (germline): SQVTM, ANQGSEA. The V gene lost 7 bases and the J gene lost 7 bases, with 13 bases spanning the gap. The CDR3 DNA sequence: TGCAGCGCAACTGGACAGATTGAAGCTTTCTTT. Its translation is CSATGQIEAFF.

With respect to this clone: This specimen includes other DNA sequences encoding the same CDR3. The chain joins TRBV30 to TRBJ1-1, with a possible D match to TRBD1 (5 bases). The V and J ends lost 0 bases and 5 bases respectively, with 10 bases between them. Germline values: CDR1 GTSNPN, CDR2 SVGIG (reference sequence). This CDR3 is 13 amino acids long. The CDR3 region has the DNA TGTGCCTGGAGTGTCTCGGGGGGGACTGAAGCTTTCTTT. Amino acids: CAWSVSGGTEAFF.

This sequence joins TRBV2 and TRBJ2-3, with 7 nucleotides matching TRBD1. The J segment lost 1 base and the V segment lost 9 bases, leaving 4 bases of the junction unmatched. There are 13 residues in the CDR3. The germline V gene has CDR1 SNHLY and CDR2 FYNNEI. CDR3 sequence reads: CARQGRGTDTQYF. In DNA form, the CDR3 reads TGTGCCAGACAGGGGAGAGGCACAGATACGCAGTATTTT.

CDR3 nucleotides: TGTGCCAGCAGCCTCGAAGCGGGAGTTGCCCAAGAGACCCAGTACTTC. Protein product: CASSLEAGVAQETQYF. V is TRBV7-6 and J is TRBJ2-5; TRBD2 agrees at 8 bases. With 5 bases clipped from V and 1 base from J, the junction kept 9 bases outside the gene matches. The CDR3 has 16 amino acids. Germline CDR1 reads SGHVS; CDR2 reads FNYEAQ.

The V call is TRBV12-2, the J call TRBJ2-5; the DNA was not used to check the table's D call, TRBD2. TRBV12-2 is a listed pseudogene. The CDR3 covers 19 residues. The CDR3 region is CASRLGGTSGGEYQETQYF. The CDR3 nucleotides are TGTGCAAGTCGCTTAGGGGGGACTAGCGGGGGAGAGTACCAAGAGACCCAGTACTTC.